This T cell receptor beta chain comes out of a study of cytomegalovirus exposure and HLA in healthy donors. Study-level points and caveats: Analysis performed later showed TCR beta chains linked to HLA being more clonally expanded than equally common others.

With respect to this clone: Its target is unknown.

This CDR3 is built from 11 residues. V dropped 6 bases and J dropped 5 bases, with 6 bases sitting between them. Germline assignment: CDR1 LNHDA and CDR2 SQIVND (reference sequence). The primer mix had 60 Vbeta and 13 Jbeta primers. Profiling relied on immunoSEQ multiplex PCR, and the TCRdb table lists in-frame clones only, not all of them. Of 170,000 or so clones listed, approximately 80% are singletons. Each donor was nominally healthy when sampled (though unrecorded immune exposures were likely). This chain uses TRBV19 with TRBJ2-3; a possible D gene is TRBD2 (5 bases). The source material was PBMCs. The clonotype originates from a man aged 18 to 29 in good health and CMV-seronegative. The CDR3: CASSEGDTQYF. CDR3 nucleotides: TGTGCCAGTAGCGAGGGAGATACGCAGTATTTT.